Sequencing of this T cell receptor beta chain was carried out in a study of T cell clonality in common variable immunodeficiency. General observations from the study: Fewer deletions and N-nucleotide insertions were reportedly seen in common variable immunodeficiency TCR beta sequences.

The CDR3 is made up of 12 amino acids. Germline CDR1 and CDR2: PRHDT and FYEKMQ (reference sequence). The V and J ends lost 5 bases and 5 bases respectively, with 8 bases between them. The table came from immunoSEQ multiplex PCR; TCRdb's copy has only in-frame clones and leaves some out. The sample shows about 30,000 clones, none of them appearing just once. This clone showed up just a few times. What it binds is not known. The CDR3 extends 3 residues past the end of the read, so its final part is completed from the germline J gene. The TCR comes from a human donor with common variable immunodeficiency. The rearrangement uses TRBV13 and TRBJ2-3, with no clear D. The sequenced sample consisted of peripheral blood mononuclear cells. The sequenced part of the CDR3 DNA is TGTGCCAGCAGCCCACTCAAAGATACG. Residues: CASSPLKDT. The CDR3 as a whole reads CASSPLKDTQYF.